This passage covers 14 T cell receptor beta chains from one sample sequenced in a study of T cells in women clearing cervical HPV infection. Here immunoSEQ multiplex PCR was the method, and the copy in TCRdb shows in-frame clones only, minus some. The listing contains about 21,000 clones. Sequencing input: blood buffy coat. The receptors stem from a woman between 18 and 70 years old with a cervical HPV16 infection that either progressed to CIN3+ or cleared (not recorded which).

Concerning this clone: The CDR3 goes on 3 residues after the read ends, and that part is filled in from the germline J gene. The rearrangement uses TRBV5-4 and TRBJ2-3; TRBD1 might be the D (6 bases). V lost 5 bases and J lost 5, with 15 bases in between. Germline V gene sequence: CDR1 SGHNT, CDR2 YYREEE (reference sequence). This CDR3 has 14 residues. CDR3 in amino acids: CASSFGQKQDTQYF. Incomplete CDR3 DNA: TGTGCCAGCAGTTTTGGACAGAAACAAGATACG.

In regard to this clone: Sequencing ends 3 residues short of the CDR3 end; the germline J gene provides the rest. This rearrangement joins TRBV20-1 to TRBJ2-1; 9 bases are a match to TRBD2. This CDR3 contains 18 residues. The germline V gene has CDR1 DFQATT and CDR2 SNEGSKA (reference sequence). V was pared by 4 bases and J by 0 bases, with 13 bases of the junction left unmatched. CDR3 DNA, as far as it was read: TGCAGTGCTAAAAAAGCGGGGGGTAACCTAGTCTCCTACAATGAG. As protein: CSAKKAGGNLVSYNE. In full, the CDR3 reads CSAKKAGGNLVSYNEQFF.

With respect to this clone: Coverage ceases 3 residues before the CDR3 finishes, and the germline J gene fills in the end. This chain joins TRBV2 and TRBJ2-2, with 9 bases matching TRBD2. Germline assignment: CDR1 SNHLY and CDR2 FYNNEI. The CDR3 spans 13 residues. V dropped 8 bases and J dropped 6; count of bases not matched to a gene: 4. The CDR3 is CASVAGEAGELFF. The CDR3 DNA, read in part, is TGTGCCAGCGTAGCGGGAGAGGCCGGGGAG.

CDR3 in amino acids: CASSLPRGDEQFF. CDR3 DNA (partial): TGTGCCAGCAGCCTACCAAGAGGGGATGAG. The V and J genes are TRBV5-6 and TRBJ2-1; D is perhaps TRBD1 or TRBD2 (5 bases each). The read ends 3 residues shy of where the CDR3 ends; the end is completed using the germline J gene. CDR3 length: 13 amino acids. V was shortened by 4 bases and J by 8 bases, with 13 bases between the two germline ends. Germline values: CDR1 SGHDT, CDR2 YYEEEE.

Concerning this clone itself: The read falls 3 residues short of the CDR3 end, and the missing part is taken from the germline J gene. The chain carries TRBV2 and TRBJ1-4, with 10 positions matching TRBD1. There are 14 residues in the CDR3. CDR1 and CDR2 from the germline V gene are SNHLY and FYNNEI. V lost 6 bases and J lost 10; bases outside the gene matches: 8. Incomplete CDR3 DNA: TGTGCCAGCAGCTGGACAGGGGGGTATGGAAAA. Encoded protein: CASSWTGGYGK. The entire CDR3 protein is CASSWTGGYGKLFF. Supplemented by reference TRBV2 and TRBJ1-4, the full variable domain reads EPEVTQTPSHQVTQMGQEVILRCVPISNHLYFYWYRQILGQKVEFLVSFYNNEISEKSEIFDDQFSVERPDGSNFTLKIRSTKLEDSAMYFCASSWTGGYGKLFFGSGTQLSVL.

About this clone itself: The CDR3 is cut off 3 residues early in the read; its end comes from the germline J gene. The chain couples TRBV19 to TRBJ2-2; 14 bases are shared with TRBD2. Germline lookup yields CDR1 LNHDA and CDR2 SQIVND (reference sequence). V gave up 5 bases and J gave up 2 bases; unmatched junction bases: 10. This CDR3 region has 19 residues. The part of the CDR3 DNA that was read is TGTGCCAGTAGTCTGCAGAGACTAGCGGGAGGGCCTAACACCGGGGAG. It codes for CASSLQRLAGGPNTGE. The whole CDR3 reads CASSLQRLAGGPNTGELFF. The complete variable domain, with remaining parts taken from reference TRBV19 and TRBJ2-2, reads DGGITQSPKYLFRKEGQNVTLSCEQNLNHDAMYWYRQDPGQGLRLIYYSQIVNDFQKGDIAEGYSVSREKKESFPLTVTSAQKNPTAFYLCASSLQRLAGGPNTGELFFGEGSRLTVL.

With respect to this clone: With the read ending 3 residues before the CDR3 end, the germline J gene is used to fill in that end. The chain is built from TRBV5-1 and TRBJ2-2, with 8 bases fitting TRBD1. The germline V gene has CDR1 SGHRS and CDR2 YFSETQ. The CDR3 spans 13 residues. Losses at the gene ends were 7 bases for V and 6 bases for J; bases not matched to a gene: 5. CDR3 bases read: TGCGCCAGCGGCTGGACAGGGCCCGGGGAG. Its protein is CASGWTGPGE. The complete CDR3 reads CASGWTGPGELFF.

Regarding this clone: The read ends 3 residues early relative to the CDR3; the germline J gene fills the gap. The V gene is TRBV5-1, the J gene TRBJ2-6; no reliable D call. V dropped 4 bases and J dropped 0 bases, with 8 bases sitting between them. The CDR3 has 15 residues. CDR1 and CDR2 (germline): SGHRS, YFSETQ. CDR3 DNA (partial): TGCGCCAGCAGCGCAACAGACTCTGGGGCCAACGTC. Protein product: CASSATDSGANV. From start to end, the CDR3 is CASSATDSGANVLTF.

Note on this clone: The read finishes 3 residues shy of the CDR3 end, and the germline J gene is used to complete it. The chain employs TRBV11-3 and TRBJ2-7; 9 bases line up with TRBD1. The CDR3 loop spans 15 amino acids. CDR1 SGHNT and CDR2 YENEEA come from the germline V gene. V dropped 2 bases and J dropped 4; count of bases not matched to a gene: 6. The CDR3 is CASSLPTGGPYEQYF. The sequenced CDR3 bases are TGTGCCAGCAGCTTACCGACAGGGGGTCCTTACGAG.

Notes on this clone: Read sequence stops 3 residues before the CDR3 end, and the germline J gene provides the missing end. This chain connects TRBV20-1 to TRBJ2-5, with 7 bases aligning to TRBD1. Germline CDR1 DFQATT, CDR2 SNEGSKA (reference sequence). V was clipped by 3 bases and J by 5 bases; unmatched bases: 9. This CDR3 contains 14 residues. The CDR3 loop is CSASGQERRETQYF. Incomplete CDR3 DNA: TGCAGTGCTAGCGGACAGGAAAGAAGGGAGACC.

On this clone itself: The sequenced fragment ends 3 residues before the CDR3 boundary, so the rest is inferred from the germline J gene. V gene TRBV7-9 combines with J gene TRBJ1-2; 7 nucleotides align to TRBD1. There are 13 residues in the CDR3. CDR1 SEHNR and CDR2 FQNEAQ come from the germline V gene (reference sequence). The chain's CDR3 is CASSLDRALGYTF. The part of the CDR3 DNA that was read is TGTGCCAGCAGTCTCGACAGGGCGTTGGGC.

Partial CDR3 DNA: TGTGCCAGCTCACCAAGTACTCATACCCAAGAGACC. This sequence encodes CASSPSTHTQET. The full-length CDR3 reads as CASSPSTHTQETQYF. The V call is TRBV18, the J call TRBJ2-5; unclear D gene. Coverage ceases 3 residues before the CDR3 finishes, and the germline J gene fills in the end. CDR1 is KGHSH, CDR2 LQKENI, per germline. The CDR3 consists of 15 residues. Trimming pared 2 bases from V and 1 base from J, leaving 11 bases between.

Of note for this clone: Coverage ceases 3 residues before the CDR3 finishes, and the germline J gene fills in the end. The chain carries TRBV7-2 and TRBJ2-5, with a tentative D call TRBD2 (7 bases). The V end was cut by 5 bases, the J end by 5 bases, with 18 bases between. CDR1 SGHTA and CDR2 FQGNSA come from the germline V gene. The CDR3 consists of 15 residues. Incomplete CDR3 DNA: TGTGCCAGCAGCCCCCAAGGGGGGGGGCCGGAGACC. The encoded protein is CASSPQGGGPET. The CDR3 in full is CASSPQGGGPETQYF.

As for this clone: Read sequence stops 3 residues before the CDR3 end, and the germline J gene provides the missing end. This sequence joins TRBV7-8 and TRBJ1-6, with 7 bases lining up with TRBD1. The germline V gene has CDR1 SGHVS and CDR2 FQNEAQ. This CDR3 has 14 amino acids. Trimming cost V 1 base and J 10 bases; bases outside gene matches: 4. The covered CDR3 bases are TGTGCCAGCAGCTTAGAAGGGGGCGGGTCACCC. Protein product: CASSLEGGGSP. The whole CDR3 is CASSLEGGGSPLHF.